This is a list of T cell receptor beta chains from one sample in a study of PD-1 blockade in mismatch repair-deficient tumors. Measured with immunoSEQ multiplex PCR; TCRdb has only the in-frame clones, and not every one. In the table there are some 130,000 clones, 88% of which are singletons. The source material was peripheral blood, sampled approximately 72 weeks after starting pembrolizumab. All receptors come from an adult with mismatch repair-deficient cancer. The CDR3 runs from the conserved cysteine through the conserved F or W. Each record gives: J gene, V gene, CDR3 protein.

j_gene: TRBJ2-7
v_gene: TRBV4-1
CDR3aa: CASSQVGQRSSYEQYF

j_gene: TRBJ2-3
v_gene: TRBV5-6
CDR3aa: CASSSETSGSTDTQYF

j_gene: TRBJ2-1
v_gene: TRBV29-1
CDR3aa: CSVEPEQFF

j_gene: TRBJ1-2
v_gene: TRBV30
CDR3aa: CAWSYGAADGYTF

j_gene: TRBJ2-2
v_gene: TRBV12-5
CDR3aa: CASGFTLERDGTGELFF

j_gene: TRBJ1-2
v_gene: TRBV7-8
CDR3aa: CASTTAQGGYTF

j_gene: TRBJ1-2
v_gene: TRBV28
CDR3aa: CASSLDRGGYRGYTF

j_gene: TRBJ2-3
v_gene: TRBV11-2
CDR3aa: CASRNTGARPTDTQYF

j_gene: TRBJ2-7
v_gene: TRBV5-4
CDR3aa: CASSQGTSGDEQYF

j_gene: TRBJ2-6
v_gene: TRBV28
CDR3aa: CASCPGQVISGANVLTF

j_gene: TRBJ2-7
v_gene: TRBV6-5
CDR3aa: CASSYFGSGSYEQYF

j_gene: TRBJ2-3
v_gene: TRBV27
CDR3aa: CASSLARGPDRPDTQYF

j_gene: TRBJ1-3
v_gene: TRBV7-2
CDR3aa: CASSLTDILSSGNTIYF

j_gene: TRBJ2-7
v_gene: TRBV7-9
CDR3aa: CASSLQGRIYEQYF

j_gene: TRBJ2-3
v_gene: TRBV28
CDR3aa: CASSLSTDTQYF

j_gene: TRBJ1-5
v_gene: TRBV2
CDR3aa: CASTPTSGIYQPQHF

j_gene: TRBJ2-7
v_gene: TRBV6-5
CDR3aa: CASSPVDRGQYF

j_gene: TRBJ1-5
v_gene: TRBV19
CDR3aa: CASSRLSQPQHF

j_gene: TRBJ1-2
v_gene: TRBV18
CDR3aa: CASSPPYKANYGYTF

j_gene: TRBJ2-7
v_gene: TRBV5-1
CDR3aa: CASSTWTGPREQYF

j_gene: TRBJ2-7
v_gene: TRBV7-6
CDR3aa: CASSPGGQGAYEQYF

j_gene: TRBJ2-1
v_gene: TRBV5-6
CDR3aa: CASPPPGTRGADEQFF

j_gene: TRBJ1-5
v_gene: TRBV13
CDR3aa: CASSLGPGPISNQPQHF

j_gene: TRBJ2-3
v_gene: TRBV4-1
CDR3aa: CASSLAGNIPDTQYF

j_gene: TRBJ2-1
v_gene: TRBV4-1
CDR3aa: CASSLLGGAYNEQFF

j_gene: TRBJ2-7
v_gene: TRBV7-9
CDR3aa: CASSFDDTYEQYF

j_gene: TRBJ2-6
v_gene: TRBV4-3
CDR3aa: CASSQDHQGYPNVLTF

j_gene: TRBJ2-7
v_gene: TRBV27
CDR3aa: CAGRGTSSYEQYF